This TCR beta chain was profiled in a study of T cell repertoires in ileal Crohn's disease. Study background: Every patient was operated on for stricturing (roughly 61%) or penetrating (about 40%) complications.

V was shortened by 4 bases and J by 0 bases, with 16 bases between the two germline ends. The germline V gene has CDR1 SGHDT and CDR2 YYEEEE. The CDR3 spans 17 residues. Included were adult ileal or ileocolonic Crohn's patients indicated for ileocolonic resection. Measured with immunoSEQ multiplex PCR; TCRdb has only the in-frame clones, and not every one. The top ten hold 7.5% to 10% of the sample, which has fewer than 8,000 clones, 72% seen once. This chain uses TRBV5-6 with TRBJ1-4, with a weak D call TRBD1 (5 bases). Sequenced: ileal tissue. The TCR originated in an adult with Crohn's disease. The CDR3 DNA reads as TGTGCCAGCAGCCTCGTAGGGTGGGGCGCAACTAATGAAAAACTGTTTTTT. It specifies CASSLVGWGATNEKLFF.